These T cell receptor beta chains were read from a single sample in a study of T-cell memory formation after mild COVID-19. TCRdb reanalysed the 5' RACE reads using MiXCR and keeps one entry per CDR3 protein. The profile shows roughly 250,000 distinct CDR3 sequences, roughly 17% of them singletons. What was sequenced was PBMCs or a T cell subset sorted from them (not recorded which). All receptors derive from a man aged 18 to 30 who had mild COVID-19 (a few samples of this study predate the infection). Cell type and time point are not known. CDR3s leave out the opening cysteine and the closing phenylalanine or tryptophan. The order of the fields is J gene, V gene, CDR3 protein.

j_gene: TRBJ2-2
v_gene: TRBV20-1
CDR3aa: SARPSGGRNGELF

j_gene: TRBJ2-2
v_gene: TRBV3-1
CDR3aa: ASSQGRVEAGELF

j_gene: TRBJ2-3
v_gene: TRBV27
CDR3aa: ASSFVGGGPPDTQY

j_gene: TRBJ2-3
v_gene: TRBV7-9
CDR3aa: ASSLGMDTDTQY

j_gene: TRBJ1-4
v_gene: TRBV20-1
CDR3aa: SASRGEEKLF

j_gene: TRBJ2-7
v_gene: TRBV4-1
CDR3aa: ASSQDTSASYEQY

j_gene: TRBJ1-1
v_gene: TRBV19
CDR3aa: ASSIGQWETEAF

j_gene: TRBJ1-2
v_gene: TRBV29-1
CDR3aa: SVERRLAANYGYT

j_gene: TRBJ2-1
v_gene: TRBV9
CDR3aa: ASSVVAGQGYNEQF

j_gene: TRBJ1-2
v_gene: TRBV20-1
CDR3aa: SARVGGYGYT

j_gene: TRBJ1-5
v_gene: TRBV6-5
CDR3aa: ASSPGTATFNQPQH

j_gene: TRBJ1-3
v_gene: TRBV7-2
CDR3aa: ASSRQTGTSGNTIY

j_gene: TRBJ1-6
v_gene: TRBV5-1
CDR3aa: ASSLAPDRPNSPLH

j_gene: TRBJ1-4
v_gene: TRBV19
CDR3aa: ASTRQRGEKLF

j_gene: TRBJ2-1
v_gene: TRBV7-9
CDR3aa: ASSLELAAVQF

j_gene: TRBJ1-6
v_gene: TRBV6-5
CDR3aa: ASRPGNSPLH

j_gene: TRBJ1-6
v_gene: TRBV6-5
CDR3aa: ASSYGAAQTSLH

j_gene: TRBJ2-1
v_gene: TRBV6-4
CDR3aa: ASSDPGRANEQF

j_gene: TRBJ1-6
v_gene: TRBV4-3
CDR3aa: ASSQDRVSSNSPLH